The rows below give T cell receptor beta chains drawn from one sample of a study of T cells in Graves' hyperthyroidism and ophthalmopathy. From the multiplex PCR reads, TCRdb called clonotypes with MiXCR, one entry per CDR3 protein. The sample gives 310,000 or so distinct CDR3 sequences, about 17% of which show up once; approximately 57% is in the top ten. Sequenced sample: blood. The receptors were gathered from a woman aged 55-75 years with Graves' ophthalmopathy. Each CDR3 is given without its conserved first and last residue. Fields, in order: V gene, J gene, CDR3 protein.

V: TRBV5-1
J: TRBJ2-6
CDR3: ASRTGKNSGANVLT

V: TRBV7-8
J: TRBJ1-2
CDR3: ASSLDRLYGYT

V: TRBV28
J: TRBJ2-7
CDR3: ASSPLETGGEQY

V: TRBV7-2
J: TRBJ2-7
CDR3: ASSLTNRVTEQY

V: TRBV28
J: TRBJ1-1
CDR3: ASISGQGNTEAF

V: TRBV12-3/TRBV12-4
J: TRBJ2-2
CDR3: ASSYTSGGTGELF

V: TRBV7-2
J: TRBJ1-5
CDR3: ASSLGTGSYSNQPQH

V: TRBV12-3/TRBV12-4
J: TRBJ1-1
CDR3: ASSVGQRLGEAF

V: TRBV12-3/TRBV12-4
J: TRBJ1-3
CDR3: ASSLRGVTIY

V: TRBV20-1
J: TRBJ2-3
CDR3: SARDHSDTQY

V: TRBV5-1
J: TRBJ2-7
CDR3: ASSFPGRHEQY

V: TRBV4-2
J: TRBJ1-5
CDR3: ASSQQTGMGPQH

V: TRBV5-1
J: TRBJ2-2
CDR3: ASSLTSGAVTGELF

V: TRBV19
J: TRBJ1-1
CDR3: ASSIHFTGTGDTEAF

V: TRBV7-2
J: TRBJ1-3
CDR3: ASSLLPESSGNTIY

V: TRBV28
J: TRBJ1-2
CDR3: AGSSPVGGGYGYT

V: TRBV11-3
J: TRBJ2-1
CDR3: ASSKSGPAYNEQF

V: TRBV7-6
J: TRBJ2-2
CDR3: ASSFGGTGELF

V: TRBV28
J: TRBJ1-3
CDR3: ASNSGPFSGNTIY

V: TRBV29-1
J: TRBJ1-4
CDR3: SVANTGGEEKLF

V: TRBV19
J: TRBJ1-2
CDR3: ASSRGTGEPNYGYT

V: TRBV5-4
J: TRBJ2-3
CDR3: ASSLLAGGSADTQY

V: TRBV20-1
J: TRBJ2-7
CDR3: SAERQRASYEQY

V: TRBV7-2
J: TRBJ2-5
CDR3: ASSPRDSPETQY

V: TRBV5-8
J: TRBJ2-5
CDR3: ASSLGRTGGRGGETQY

V: TRBV7-2
J: TRBJ2-7
CDR3: ASSLGEGLDEQY

V: TRBV6-1
J: TRBJ1-5
CDR3: ASSVRTYNQPQH

V: TRBV28
J: TRBJ2-7
CDR3: ASSPLWETYEQY

V: TRBV19
J: TRBJ1-1
CDR3: ASSNPGRLNTEAF

V: TRBV5-8
J: TRBJ2-5
CDR3: ASSFLQSKETQY

V: TRBV5-1
J: TRBJ1-5
CDR3: ASSLSTGGRQPQH

V: TRBV4-1
J: TRBJ1-5
CDR3: ASSQEGQADQPQH

V: TRBV5-1
J: TRBJ2-3
CDR3: ASSTGQPIDTQY

V: TRBV7-9
J: TRBJ1-1
CDR3: ASKRGDLLNTEAF

V: TRBV28
J: TRBJ1-5
CDR3: ASSRTPYSNQPQH

V: TRBV7-2
J: TRBJ2-3
CDR3: ASSFQGLGPDTQY

V: TRBV5-1
J: TRBJ2-2
CDR3: ASSFFQGALNTGELF

V: TRBV4-3
J: TRBJ1-5
CDR3: ASSQDAQGNQPQH

V: TRBV10-3
J: TRBJ2-2
CDR3: AISEQGANTGELF

V: TRBV6-1
J: TRBJ2-1
CDR3: ASSEIVQSNEQF

V: TRBV20-1
J: TRBJ2-7
CDR3: SASRQGAFYEQY